The following is a T cell receptor (beta chain) sequence with its context. As yet, its antigen is unknown. The data belong to a study of OX40 agonist ivuxolimab in advanced cancers. Study-level background: Dose-escalation subjects each had hepatocellular carcinoma, melanoma, renal cell or head and neck cancer. General study results and limits: Relatively little clonal expansion, among the lowest observed, appeared in partial responders at 0.1-3.0 mg/kg. Circulating CD4+ and CD8+ T cells showed clonal expansion by week 6 at 0.1 to 3.0 mg/kg.

V lost 5 bases to trimming and J lost 7 bases; unmatched junction nucleotides: 10. The CDR3 runs 15 residues. Per the germline V gene, CDR1 is KGHSH and CDR2 is LQKENI. The data were produced by immunoSEQ multiplex PCR, yet TCRdb's version contains in-frame clones alone and is incomplete. The repertoire consists of 65,000 to 85,000 clones, with 80% to 95% occurring once and the leading ten covering over 0.55%. This receptor was taken from an adult with an advanced solid tumor such as melanoma, head and neck, liver or kidney cancer. The material sequenced was CD4+ or CD8+ T cells sorted from blood, taken in a trial of the OX40 agonist ivuxolimab. The rearrangement links TRBV18 to TRBJ1-5, with 8 bases lining up with TRBD1. The CDR3 spells CASSMDRVVGQPQHF. The CDR3 bases are TGTGCCAGCTCAATGGACAGGGTAGTAGGACAGCCCCAGCATTTT.